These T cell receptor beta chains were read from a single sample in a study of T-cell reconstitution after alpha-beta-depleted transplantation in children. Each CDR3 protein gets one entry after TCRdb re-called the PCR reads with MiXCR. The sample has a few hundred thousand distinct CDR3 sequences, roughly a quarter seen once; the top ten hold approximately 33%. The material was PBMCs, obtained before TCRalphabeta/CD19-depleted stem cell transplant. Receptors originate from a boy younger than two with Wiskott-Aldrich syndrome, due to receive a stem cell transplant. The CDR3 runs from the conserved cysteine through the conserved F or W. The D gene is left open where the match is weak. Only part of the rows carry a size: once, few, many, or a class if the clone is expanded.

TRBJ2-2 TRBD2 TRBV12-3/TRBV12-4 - CASSLAALAGDTGELFF TGTGCCAGCAGTTTAGCTGCTCTAGCGGGGGACACCGGGGAGCTGTTTTTT
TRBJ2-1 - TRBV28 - CASSRQIQDEQFF TGTGCCAGCAGCCGACAGATTCAGGATGAGCAGTTCTTC
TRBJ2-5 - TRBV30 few CAWTAQETQYF TGTGCCTGGACAGCACAAGAGACCCAGTACTTC
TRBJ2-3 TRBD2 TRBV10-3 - CAISERKRGSTDTQYF TGTGCCATCAGTGAGAGGAAGCGGGGTAGCACAGATACGCAGTATTTT
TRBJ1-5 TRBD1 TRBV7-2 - CASSPPGQGLYQPQHF TGTGCCAGCAGCCCTCCGGGACAGGGGCTTTATCAGCCCCAGCATTTT
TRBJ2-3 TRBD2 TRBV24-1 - CATSDQSGRAWTDTQYF TGTGCCACCAGTGACCAAAGCGGGAGGGCCTGGACAGATACGCAGTATTTT
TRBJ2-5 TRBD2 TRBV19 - CASKMSLAGVSETQYF TGTGCCAGTAAGATGTCGCTAGCGGGAGTGTCAGAGACCCAGTACTTC
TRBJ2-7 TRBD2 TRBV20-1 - CRAPEGAKGLAGGTCEQYF TGCAGGGCGCCCGAGGGGGCGAAGGGACTAGCGGGAGGGACTTGCGAGCAGTACTTC
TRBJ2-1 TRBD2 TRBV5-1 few CASSPGRSGRPEQFF TGCGCCAGCAGCCCTGGGAGGAGCGGGAGGCCTGAGCAGTTCTTC
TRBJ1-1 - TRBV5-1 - CASKPWGRSMNTEAFF TGCGCCAGCAAGCCTTGGGGAAGGTCCATGAACACTGAAGCTTTCTTT
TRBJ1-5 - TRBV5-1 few CASSLAPGDQPQHF TGCGCCAGCAGCTTGGCGCCGGGGGATCAGCCCCAGCATTTT
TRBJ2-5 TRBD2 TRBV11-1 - CASGTSGFKTQYF TGTGCCAGCGGGACTAGCGGCTTTAAGACCCAGTACTTC
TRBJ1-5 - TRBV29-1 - CSAPAGRVGNQPQHF TGCAGCGCACCTGCAGGGCGCGTCGGCAATCAGCCCCAGCATTTT
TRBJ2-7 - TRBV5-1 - CASSLGSQGFEQYF TGCGCCAGCAGCTTGGGTAGCCAGGGTTTCGAGCAGTACTTC
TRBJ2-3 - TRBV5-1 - CASSLGLLSTDTQYF TGCGCCAGCAGCTTGGGACTTCTGAGCACAGATACGCAGTATTTT
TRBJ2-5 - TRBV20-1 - CSAIGPPQETQYF TGCAGTGCTATCGGTCCTCCCCAAGAGACCCAGTACTTC
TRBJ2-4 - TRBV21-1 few CASSKVRDLLKNIQYF TGTGCCAGCAGCAAAGTTAGGGACCTATTAAAAAACATTCAGTACTTC
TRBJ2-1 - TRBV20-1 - CSASMAEQFF TGCAGTGCTAGTATGGCTGAGCAGTTCTTC
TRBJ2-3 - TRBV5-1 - CASSSFNRDTQYF TGCGCCAGCAGCTCGTTCAACAGAGATACGCAGTATTTT
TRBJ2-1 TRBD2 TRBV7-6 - CASSLVSSAGLYNEQFF TGTGCCAGCAGCTTGGTTTCGAGTGCGGGACTATACAATGAGCAGTTCTTC
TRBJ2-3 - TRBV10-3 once CAISDAGREGDTQYF TGTGCCATCAGTGACGCGGGCAGGGAAGGGGATACGCAGTATTTT
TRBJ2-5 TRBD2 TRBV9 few CASSVGSAGTQETQYF TGTGCCAGCAGCGTAGGTTCAGCGGGAACCCAAGAGACCCAGTACTTC
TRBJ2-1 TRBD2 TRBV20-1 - CSAIRLAGANEQFF TGCAGTGCTATAAGACTAGCGGGAGCCAATGAGCAGTTCTTC
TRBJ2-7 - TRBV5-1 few CASSTRQGGSYEQYF TGCGCCAGCAGCACCCGACAGGGAGGCTCCTACGAGCAGTACTTC
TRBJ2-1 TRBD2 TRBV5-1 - CASSLFGTSGGNEQFF TGCGCCAGCAGCTTGTTCGGCACTAGCGGGGGGAATGAGCAGTTCTTC
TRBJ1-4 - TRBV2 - CASSDIERTNEKLFF TGTGCCAGCAGTGACATAGAGAGGACTAATGAAAAACTGTTTTTT
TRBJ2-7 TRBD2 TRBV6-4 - CASSEGGREYTYEQYF TGTGCCAGCAGTGAAGGAGGGCGGGAGTACACCTACGAGCAGTACTTC
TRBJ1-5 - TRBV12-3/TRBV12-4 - CASSPRTRQPQHF TGTGCCAGCAGCCCGAGGACGCGTCAGCCCCAGCATTTT
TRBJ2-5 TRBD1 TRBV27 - CASSLSGTGGQETQYF TGTGCCAGCAGTTTATCTGGGACAGGGGGCCAAGAGACCCAGTACTTC
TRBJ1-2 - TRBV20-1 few CSVTHRTEAGYTF TGCAGTGTTACCCACCGGACGGAGGCTGGCTACACCTTC
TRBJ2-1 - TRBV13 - CASSSGPGWGLYNEQFF TGTGCCAGCAGCTCCGGACCCGGCTGGGGGCTCTACAATGAGCAGTTCTTC
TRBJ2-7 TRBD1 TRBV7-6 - CASSLRQDRGNGYEQYF TGTGCCAGCAGCTTACGTCAAGACAGGGGTAATGGATACGAGCAGTACTTC
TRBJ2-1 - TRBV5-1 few CASSLEAIYNEQFF TGCGCCAGCAGCTTGGAGGCTATCTACAATGAGCAGTTCTTC
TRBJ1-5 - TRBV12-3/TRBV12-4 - CASSTGYSNQPQHF TGTGCCAGCAGCACAGGGTATAGCAATCAGCCCCAGCATTTT
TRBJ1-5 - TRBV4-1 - CASSQDGGSQPQHF TGCGCCAGCAGCCAAGATGGGGGAAGCCAGCCCCAGCATTTT
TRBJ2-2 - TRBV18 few CASSPTVSGELFF TGTGCCAGCTCACCCACAGTCTCCGGGGAGCTGTTTTTT
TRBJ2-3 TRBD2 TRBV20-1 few CSARGGTSRSDTQYF TGCAGTGCCAGGGGTGGGACTAGCCGTTCAGATACGCAGTATTTT
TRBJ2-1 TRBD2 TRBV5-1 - CASSPGLAGDSRFF TGCGCCAGCAGCCCGGGACTAGCGGGAGATTCGCGGTTCTTT
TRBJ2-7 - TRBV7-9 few CASSFGTAKYF TGTGCCAGCAGCTTTGGGACGGCCAAGTACTTC
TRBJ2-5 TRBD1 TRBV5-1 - CASSQNRGRETQYF TGCGCCAGCAGCCAAAACAGGGGGCGGGAGACCCAGTACTTC
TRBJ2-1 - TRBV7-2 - CASKWKGPGEQFF TGTGCCAGCAAATGGAAGGGACCTGGTGAGCAGTTCTTC
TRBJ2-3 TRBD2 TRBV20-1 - CSARVRTSGSRDTQYF TGCAGTGCTAGAGTCCGGACTAGCGGGAGTAGGGATACGCAGTATTTT
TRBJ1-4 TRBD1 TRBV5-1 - CVSRITTGGEKLFF TGCGTCAGCCGGATAACTACAGGGGGCGAAAAACTGTTTTTT